This entry concerns a single T cell receptor (beta chain). Its antigen is undetermined. This sample is part of a study of CD8 T cells in ankylosing spondylitis. TCRdb fed the 5' RACE reads into MiXCR, producing one record per CDR3 protein. The sample includes approximately 340,000 distinct CDR3 sequences, roughly 15% seen only once; the top ten take about 1%. Overall study findings and caveats: Significantly higher representation of disease-linked clones was reported for matched ankylosing spondylitis synovial fluid. Clones linked with disease were CD8+ and fairly uncommon in the peripheral blood.

This sequence was found in a male donor with ankylosing spondylitis or in good health (not recorded which). Source material: blood, either unsorted or a sorted T cell fraction (not recorded which).

CDR3 coding DNA: TGTGCCAGCAGCAAGGGACTAGTGGAGAGGGGCGAGACCCAGTACTTC. It is translated as CASSKGLVERGETQYF. The rearrangement joins TRBV7-9 to TRBJ2-5; 8 bases agree with TRBD2. Germline CDR1 SEHNR, CDR2 FQNEAQ (reference sequence). This CDR3 contains 16 residues. The V gene end was trimmed by 5 bases and the J gene end by 5 bases; junction bases not matched to a gene: 13.